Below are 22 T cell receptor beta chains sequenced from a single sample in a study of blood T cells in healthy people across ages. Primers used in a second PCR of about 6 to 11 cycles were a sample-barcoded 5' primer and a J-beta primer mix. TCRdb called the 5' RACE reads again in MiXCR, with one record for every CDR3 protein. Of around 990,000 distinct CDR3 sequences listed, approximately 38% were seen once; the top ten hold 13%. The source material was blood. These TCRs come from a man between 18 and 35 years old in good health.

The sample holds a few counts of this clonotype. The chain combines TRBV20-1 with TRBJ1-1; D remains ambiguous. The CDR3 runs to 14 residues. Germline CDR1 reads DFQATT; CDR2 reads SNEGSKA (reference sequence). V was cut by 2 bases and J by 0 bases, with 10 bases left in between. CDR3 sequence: CSARRSDVNTEAFF. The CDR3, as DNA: TGCAGTGCTAGACGGTCGGACGTGAACACTGAAGCTTTCTTT.

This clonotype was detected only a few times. DNA of the CDR3: TGTGCCAGCAGCTTATCGGGACAGGGTAGCGGCTACACCTTC. Its translation is CASSLSGQGSGYTF. The rearrangement uses TRBV7-9 and TRBJ1-2; TRBD1 aligns across 9 bases. Germline loops: CDR1 SEHNR, CDR2 FQNEAQ (reference sequence). The CDR3 sequence is 14 residues long. V trimming: 2 bases; J trimming: 8 bases; junction bases outside the gene matches: 6.

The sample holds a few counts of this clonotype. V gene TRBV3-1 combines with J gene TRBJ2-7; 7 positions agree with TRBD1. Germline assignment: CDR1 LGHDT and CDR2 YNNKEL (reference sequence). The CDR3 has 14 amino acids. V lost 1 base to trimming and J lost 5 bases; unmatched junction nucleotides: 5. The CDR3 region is CASSQVTGVNEQYF. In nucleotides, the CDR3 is TGTGCCAGCAGCCAAGTAACAGGGGTAAACGAGCAGTACTTC.

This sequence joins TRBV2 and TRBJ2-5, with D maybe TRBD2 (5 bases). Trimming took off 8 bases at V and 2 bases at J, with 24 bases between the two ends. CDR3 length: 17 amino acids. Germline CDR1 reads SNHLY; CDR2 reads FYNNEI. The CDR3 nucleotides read TGTGCCAGCTTTGGAAGGGATCGTGGGTCGGGGCAAGAGACCCAGTACTTC. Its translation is CASFGRDRGSGQETQYF. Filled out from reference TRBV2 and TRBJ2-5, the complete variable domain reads EPEVTQTPSHQVTQMGQEVILRCVPISNHLYFYWYRQILGQKVEFLVSFYNNEISEKSEIFDDQFSVERPDGSNFTLKIRSTKLEDSAMYFCASFGRDRGSGQETQYFGPGTRLLVL.

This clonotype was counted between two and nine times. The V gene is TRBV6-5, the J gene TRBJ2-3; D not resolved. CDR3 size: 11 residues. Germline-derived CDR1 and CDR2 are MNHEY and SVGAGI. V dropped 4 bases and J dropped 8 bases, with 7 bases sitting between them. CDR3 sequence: CASSFPPTQYF. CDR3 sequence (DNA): TGTGCCAGCAGTTTTCCCCCTACGCAGTATTTT.

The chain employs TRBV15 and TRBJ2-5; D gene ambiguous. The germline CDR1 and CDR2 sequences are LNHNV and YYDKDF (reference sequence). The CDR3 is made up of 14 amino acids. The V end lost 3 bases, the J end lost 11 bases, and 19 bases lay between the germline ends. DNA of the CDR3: TGTGCCACCAGCAGCTACACCCCCAGAGGTGAGCAGTACTTC. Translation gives CATSSYTPRGEQYF.

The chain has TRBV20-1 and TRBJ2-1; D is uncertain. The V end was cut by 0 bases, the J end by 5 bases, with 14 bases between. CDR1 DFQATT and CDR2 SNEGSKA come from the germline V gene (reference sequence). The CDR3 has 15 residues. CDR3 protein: CSARDSKLFHNEQFF. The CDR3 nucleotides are TGCAGTGCTAGAGATAGCAAGCTATTCCACAATGAGCAGTTCTTC.

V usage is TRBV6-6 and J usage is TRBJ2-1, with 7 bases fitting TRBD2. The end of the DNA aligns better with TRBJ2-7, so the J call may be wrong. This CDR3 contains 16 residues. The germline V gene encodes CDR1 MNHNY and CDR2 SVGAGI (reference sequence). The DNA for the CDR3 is TGTGCCAGCAGTTACCCTTCTACCGGGGACTACAATGAGCAGTACTTC. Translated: CASSYPSTGDYNEQYF.

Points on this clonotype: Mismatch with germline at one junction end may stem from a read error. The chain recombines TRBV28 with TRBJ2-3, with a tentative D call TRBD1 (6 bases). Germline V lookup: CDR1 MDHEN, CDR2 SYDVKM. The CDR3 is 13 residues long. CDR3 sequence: CANSSARGDTRYF. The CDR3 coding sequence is TGTGCCAACAGTTCAGCCAGGGGAGATACGCGGTATTTT.

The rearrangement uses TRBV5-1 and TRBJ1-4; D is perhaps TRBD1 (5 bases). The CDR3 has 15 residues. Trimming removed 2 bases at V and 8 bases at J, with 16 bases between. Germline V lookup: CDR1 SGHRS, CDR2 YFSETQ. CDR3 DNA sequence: TGCGCCAGCAGCTTAGGGACCGTCCCCTACGAAAAACTGTTTTTT. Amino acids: CASSLGTVPYEKLFF.

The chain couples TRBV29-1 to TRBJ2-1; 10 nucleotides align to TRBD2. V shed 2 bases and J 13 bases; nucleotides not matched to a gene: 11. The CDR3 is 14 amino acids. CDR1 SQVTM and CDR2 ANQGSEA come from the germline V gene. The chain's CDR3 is CSVELAGVGETQFF. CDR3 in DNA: TGCAGCGTTGAACTAGCGGGGGTTGGAGAGACCCAGTTCTTC.

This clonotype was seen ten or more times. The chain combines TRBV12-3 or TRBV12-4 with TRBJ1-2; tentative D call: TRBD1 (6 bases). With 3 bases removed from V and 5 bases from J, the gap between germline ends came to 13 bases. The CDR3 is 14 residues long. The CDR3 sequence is CASSLTTRGYGYTF. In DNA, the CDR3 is TGTGCCAGCAGTTTGACGACCAGGGGTTATGGCTACACCTTC.

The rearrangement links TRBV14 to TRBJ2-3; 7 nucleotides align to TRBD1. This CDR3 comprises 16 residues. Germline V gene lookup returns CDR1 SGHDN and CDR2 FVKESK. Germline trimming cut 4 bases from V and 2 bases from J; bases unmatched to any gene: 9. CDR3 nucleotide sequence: TGTGCCAGCAGCCCGGGGACAGAAGAATACACAGATACGCAGTATTTT. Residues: CASSPGTEEYTDTQYF.

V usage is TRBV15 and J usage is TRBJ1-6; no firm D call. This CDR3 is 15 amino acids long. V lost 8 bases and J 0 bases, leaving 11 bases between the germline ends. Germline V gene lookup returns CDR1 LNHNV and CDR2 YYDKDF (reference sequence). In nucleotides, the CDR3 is TGTGCCACCGGTGGATCAAACTCCTATAATTCACCCCTCCACTTT. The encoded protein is CATGGSNSYNSPLHF.

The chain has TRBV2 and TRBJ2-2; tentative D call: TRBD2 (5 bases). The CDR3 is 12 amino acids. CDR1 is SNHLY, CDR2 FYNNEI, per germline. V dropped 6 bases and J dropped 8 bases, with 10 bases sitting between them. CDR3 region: CASSVTSGELFF. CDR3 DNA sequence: TGTGCCAGCAGCGTCACTAGTGGGGAGCTGTTTTTT.

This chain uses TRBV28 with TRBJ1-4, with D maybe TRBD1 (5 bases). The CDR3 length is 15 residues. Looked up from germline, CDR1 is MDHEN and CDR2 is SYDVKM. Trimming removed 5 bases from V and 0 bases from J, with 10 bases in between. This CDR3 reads CASSPQQATNEKLFF. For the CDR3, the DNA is TGTGCCAGCAGTCCACAACAGGCAACTAATGAAAAACTGTTTTTT.

As DNA, the CDR3 is TGTGCCAGCAGCCGCGGCCAGGAGGGCAATCAGCCCCAGCATTTT. The encoded protein is CASSRGQEGNQPQHF. The gene calls are TRBV2 and TRBJ1-5; D unresolved. Germline V gives CDR1 SNHLY, CDR2 FYNNEI. The V end lost 6 bases, the J end lost 2 bases, and 14 bases lay between the germline ends. This CDR3 spans 15 amino acids. Together with reference TRBV2 and TRBJ1-5, the CDR3 gives the full variable domain: EPEVTQTPSHQVTQMGQEVILRCVPISNHLYFYWYRQILGQKVEFLVSFYNNEISEKSEIFDDQFSVERPDGSNFTLKIRSTKLEDSAMYFCASSRGQEGNQPQHFGDGTRLSIL.

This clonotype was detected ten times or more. The CDR3 DNA reads as TGTGCCAGCAGCTCCACCATCGGGACTGAAGCTTTCTTT. This encodes CASSSTIGTEAFF. This sequence joins TRBV7-2 and TRBJ1-1; D is undetermined. Between the trimmed V and J ends, which lost 4 bases and 5 bases, there was a span of 11 bases. Germline loops: CDR1 SGHTA, CDR2 FQGNSA. This CDR3 spans 13 amino acids. Drawing the rest from reference TRBV7-2 and TRBJ1-1, the complete variable domain is GAGVSQSPSNKVTEKGKDVELRCDPISGHTALYWYRQSLGQGLEFLIYFQGNSAPDKSGLPSDRFSAERTGGSVSTLTIQRTQQEDSAVYLCASSSTIGTEAFFGQGTRLTVV.

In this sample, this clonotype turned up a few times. DNA for the CDR3: TGTGCCAGCAGTGATAGACAGGGGAGGAAGGATGGCTACACCTTC. Its protein product is CASSDRQGRKDGYTF. The chain combines TRBV6-1 with TRBJ1-2, with TRBD1 matching 8 bases. Unmatched junction bases numbered 9, after V lost 3 bases and J lost 6 bases. Germline CDR1 reads MNHNS; CDR2 reads SASEGT. The CDR3 is 15 amino acids.

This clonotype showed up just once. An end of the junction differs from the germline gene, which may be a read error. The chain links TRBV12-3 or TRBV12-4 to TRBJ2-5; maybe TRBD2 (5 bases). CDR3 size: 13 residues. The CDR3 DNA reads TGTGCCAGCAGTCCGGACGGAGGAGAGGCCCAGTACTTC. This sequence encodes CASSPDGGEAQYF.

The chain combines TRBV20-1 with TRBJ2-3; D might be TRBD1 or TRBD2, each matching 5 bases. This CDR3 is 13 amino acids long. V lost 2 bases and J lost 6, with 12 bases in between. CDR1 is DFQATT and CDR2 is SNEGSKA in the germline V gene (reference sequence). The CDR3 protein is CSARWPGTDTQYF. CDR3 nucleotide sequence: TGCAGTGCTAGATGGCCAGGGACGGATACGCAGTATTTT.

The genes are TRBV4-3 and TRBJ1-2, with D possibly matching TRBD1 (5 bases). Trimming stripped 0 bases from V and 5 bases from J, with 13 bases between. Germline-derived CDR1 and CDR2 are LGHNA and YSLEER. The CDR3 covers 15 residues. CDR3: CASSQDRGRAYGYTF. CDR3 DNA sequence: TGCGCCAGCAGCCAAGATCGGGGCAGGGCATATGGCTACACCTTC.